This T cell receptor beta chain was recorded in a study of blood T cell repertoires in COVID-19. Study summary: There were acute and convalescent COVID-19 samples, and they came from the United States, Italy and Spain. T cells, B-cell-depleted T cells, or PBMCs provided the cDNA or gDNA that served as material.

Germline lookup yields CDR1 SNHLY and CDR2 FYNNEI. This CDR3 contains 15 residues. Deletions cut 4 bases from V and 13 bases from J, with 22 bases between. Original data processing: Amplification with reference gene primers provided the estimates of nucleated cell counts. The assay was immunoSEQ multiplex PCR, and TCRdb's table has in-frame clones only and misses some. V and J calls and clone size are those listed in that table; D and trimming were worked out from the DNA. The sample carries approximately 100,000 clones, roughly 83% recorded once. The sequenced sample consisted of peripheral blood. This TCR derives from a woman in her sixties or seventies with acute or convalescent COVID-19. The rearrangement joins TRBV2 to TRBJ1-4; D is undetermined. The CDR3: CASSATASSSSGLFF. CDR3 sequence (DNA): TGTGCCAGCAGTGCGACCGCGTCATCCTCATCGGGACTGTTTTTT.